This T cell receptor beta chain comes out of a study of T cell clones after liver transplantation. Study as a whole: At least one year of complete immunosuppression withdrawal without enzymes over twice normal defined tolerance. Draws occurred before transplant, before withdrawal, and after complete or failed withdrawal.

In regard to this clone: What it binds is not known.

Assay: immunoSEQ multiplex PCR; the TCRdb copy retains only in-frame clones and omits some. The sample has tens of thousands of clones; around four fifths are singletons. General observations from the study: Conclusions were preliminary, with small, heterogeneous patient groups. Low donor cell numbers restricted donor-reactive repertoire measurement in a couple of subjects.

Germline-derived CDR1 and CDR2 are LNHDA and SQIVND (reference sequence). V dropped 7 bases and J dropped 7 bases, with 16 bases sitting between them. There are 14 residues in the CDR3. This chain uses TRBV19 with TRBJ2-2; D perhaps matches TRBD2 (6 bases). The source is a human patient who received a liver transplant. Some T cells may have originated in the graft donor. Sample: CD4+ T cells from blood, taken just over 45 months after liver transplant. The CDR3 DNA follows: TGTGCCAGTACCGTATTAGCGGCGAGCGGGGAGCTGTTTTTT. This codes for CASTVLAASGELFF. The whole variable domain, filled in from reference TRBV19 and TRBJ2-2, reads DGGITQSPKYLFRKEGQNVTLSCEQNLNHDAMYWYRQDPGQGLRLIYYSQIVNDFQKGDIAEGYSVSREKKESFPLTVTSAQKNPTAFYLCASTVLAASGELFFGEGSRLTVL.